These 5 T cell receptor beta chains originate from one sample sequenced in a study of T cells expressing NK-cell markers. TCRdb processed the 5' RACE reads again and assigns one entry to each CDR3 protein, with no DNA. The sample table sets out some 280,000 distinct CDR3 sequences. The sample comprised blood T cells: a sorted CD56 or NKG2C T cell subset, CD4+ or CD8+ T cells, or bulk PBMC T cells (not recorded which). All receptors come from a man aged 18 to 30 in good health.

This sequence joins TRBV29-1 and TRBJ2-1; TCRdb gives TRBD1 as the D gene, but with no DNA this cannot be confirmed. Germline V gene data show CDR1 as SQVTM and CDR2 as ANQGSEA. The CDR3 has 16 amino acids. CDR3 in amino acids: CSVAFTTALSYNEQFF.

J is TRBJ1-1 and V is TRBV6-5. CDR3 length: 16 residues. Germline V CDR1 and CDR2: MNHEY, SVGAGI. The CDR3 loop is CASSYSPRRGNTEAFF.

V usage is TRBV12-3 or TRBV12-4 and J usage is TRBJ2-1; TCRdb returns TRBD2, unconfirmable since there is no DNA. There are 15 residues in the CDR3. The CDR3 reads CASRSSGRGHYEQFF.

The V call is TRBV10-3, the J call TRBJ1-2; the D call from TCRdb, TRBD1, cannot be confirmed without DNA. Germline V lookup: CDR1 ENHRY, CDR2 SYGVKD. The CDR3 is 11 amino acids. The CDR3 spells CATGTDYGYTF.

V and J are TRBV20-1 and TRBJ2-1. This CDR3 comprises 13 residues. Germline CDR1 and CDR2: DFQATT and SNEGSKA (reference sequence). CDR3 amino acids: CSARAHWDVGQFF.